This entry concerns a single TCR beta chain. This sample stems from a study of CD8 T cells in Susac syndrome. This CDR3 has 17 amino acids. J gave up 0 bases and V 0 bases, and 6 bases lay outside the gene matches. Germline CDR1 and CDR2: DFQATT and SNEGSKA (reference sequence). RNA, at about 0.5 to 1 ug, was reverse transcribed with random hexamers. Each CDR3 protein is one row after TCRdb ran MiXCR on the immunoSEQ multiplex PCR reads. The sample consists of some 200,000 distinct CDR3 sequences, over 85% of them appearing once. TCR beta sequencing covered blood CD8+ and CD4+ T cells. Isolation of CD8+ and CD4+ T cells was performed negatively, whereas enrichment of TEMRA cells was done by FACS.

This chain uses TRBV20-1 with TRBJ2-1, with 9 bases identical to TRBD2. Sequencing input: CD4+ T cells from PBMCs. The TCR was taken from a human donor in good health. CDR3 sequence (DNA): TGCAGTGCTAGAGATCAGAATAGCGGGAGCTCCTACAATGAGCAGTTCTTC. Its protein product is CSARDQNSGSSYNEQFF.